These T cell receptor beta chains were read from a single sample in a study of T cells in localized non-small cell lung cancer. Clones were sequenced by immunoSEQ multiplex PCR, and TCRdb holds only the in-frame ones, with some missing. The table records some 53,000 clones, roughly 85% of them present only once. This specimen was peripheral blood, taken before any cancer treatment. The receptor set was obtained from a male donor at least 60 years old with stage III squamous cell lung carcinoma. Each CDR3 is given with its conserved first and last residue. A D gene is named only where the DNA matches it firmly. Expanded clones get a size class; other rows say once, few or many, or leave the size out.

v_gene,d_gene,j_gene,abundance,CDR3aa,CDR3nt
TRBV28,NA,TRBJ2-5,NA,CASRPGPAQETQYF,TGTGCCAGCAGGCCGGGACCGGCGCAAGAGACCCAGTACTTC
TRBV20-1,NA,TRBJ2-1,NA,CSAGQFNEQFF,TGCAGTGCAGGACAGTTCAATGAGCAGTTCTTC
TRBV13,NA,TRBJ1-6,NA,CASSAAPNSPLHF,TGTGCCAGCAGCGCCGCCCCCAATTCACCCCTCCACTTT
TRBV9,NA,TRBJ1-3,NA,CASSDPSGGNTIYF,TGTGCCAGCAGCGATCCCAGCGGCGGAAACACCATATATTTT
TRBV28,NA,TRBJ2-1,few,CASSSSRASGKDEQFF,TGTGCCAGCAGTTCCTCGAGGGCCAGCGGTAAGGATGAGCAGTTCTTC
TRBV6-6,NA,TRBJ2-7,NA,CASRYDRSQGYEQYF,TGTGCCAGCAGATACGACAGGTCCCAAGGCTACGAGCAGTACTTC
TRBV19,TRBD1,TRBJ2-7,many,CASSTSGTVTYEQYF,TGTGCCAGTAGTACCTCCGGGACAGTTACCTACGAGCAGTACTTC
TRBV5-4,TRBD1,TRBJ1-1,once,CASSIGQGGTEAFF,TGTGCCAGCAGCATCGGACAGGGCGGAACTGAAGCTTTCTTT
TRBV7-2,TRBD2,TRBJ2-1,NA,CASSLSGGGWLQFF,TGTGCCAGCAGCTTAAGCGGGGGGGGTTGGTTGCAGTTCTTC
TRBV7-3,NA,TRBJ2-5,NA,CASSFNGGPETQYF,TGTGCCAGCAGCTTTAACGGGGGCCCAGAGACCCAGTACTTC
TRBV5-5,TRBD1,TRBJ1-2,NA,CASSLVGTGNYGYTF,TGTGCCAGCAGCTTGGTAGGGACAGGGAACTATGGCTACACCTTC
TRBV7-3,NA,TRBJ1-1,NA,CASSLYREGNTEAFF,TGTGCCAGCAGCTTATACAGGGAGGGGAACACTGAAGCTTTCTTT
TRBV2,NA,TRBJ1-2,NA,CASIRAIGPLYYGYTF,TGTGCCAGCATACGGGCCATCGGGCCCCTATACTATGGCTACACCTTC
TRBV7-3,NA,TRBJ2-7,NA,CASSRDGASYEQYF,TGTGCCAGCAGCCGGGACGGGGCCTCCTACGAGCAGTACTTC
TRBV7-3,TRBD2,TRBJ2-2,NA,CASSLYSGGNTGELFF,TGTGCCAGCAGCTTATATAGCGGGGGGAACACCGGGGAGCTGTTTTTT
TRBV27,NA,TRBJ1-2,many,CASSLSAASNYGYTF,TGTGCCAGCAGTTTATCGGCGGCTTCTAACTATGGCTACACCTTC
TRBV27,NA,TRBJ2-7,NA,CASSLQDRKKTYEQYF,TGTGCCAGCAGTTTACAAGACAGGAAGAAGACCTACGAGCAGTACTTC
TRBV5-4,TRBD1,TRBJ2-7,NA,CASSQPGQGTYEQYF,TGTGCCAGCAGCCAACCGGGACAGGGGACCTACGAGCAGTACTTC
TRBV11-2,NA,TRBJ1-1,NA,CASSWGRGAGREAFF,TGTGCCAGCAGCTGGGGACGGGGGGCAGGGAGAGAAGCTTTCTTT
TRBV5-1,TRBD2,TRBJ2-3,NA,CASSLPTSGRADTQYF,TGCGCCAGCAGCTTGCCCACTAGCGGGAGGGCAGATACGCAGTATTTT
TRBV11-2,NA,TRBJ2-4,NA,CASSPNRAKNIQYF,TGTGCCAGCAGCCCAAACAGAGCCAAAAACATTCAGTACTTC
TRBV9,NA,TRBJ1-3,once,CASSVATRAGGNTIYF,TGTGCCAGCAGCGTAGCAACCAGGGCCGGTGGAAACACCATATATTTT
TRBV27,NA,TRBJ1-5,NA,CASSQHYSNQPQHF,TGTGCCAGCAGTCAGCATTATAGCAATCAGCCCCAGCATTTT
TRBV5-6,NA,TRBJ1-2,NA,CASSLQGPGYGYTF,TGTGCCAGCAGCTTACAGGGCCCGGGCTATGGCTACACCTTC
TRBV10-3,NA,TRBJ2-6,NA,CAISEGSSGANVLTF,TGTGCCATCAGCGAGGGAAGCTCTGGGGCCAACGTCCTGACTTTC
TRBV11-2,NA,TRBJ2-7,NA,CASSGGGSSHEQYF,TGTGCCAGCAGCGGAGGGGGTAGCTCACACGAGCAGTACTTC
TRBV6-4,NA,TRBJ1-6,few,CASREGQNSPLHF,TGTGCCAGCAGAGAAGGGCAAAATTCACCCCTCCACTTT
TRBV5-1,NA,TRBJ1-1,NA,CASSLGGGNTEAFF,TGCGCCAGCAGCTTGGGGGGCGGGAACACTGAAGCTTTCTTT
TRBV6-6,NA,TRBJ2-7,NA,CASSYETGPYEQYF,TGTGCCAGCAGTTACGAGACAGGCCCCTACGAGCAGTACTTC
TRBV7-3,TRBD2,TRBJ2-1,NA,CASSLTSGFSRTSVHNEQFF,TGTGCCAGCAGCTTAACTTCAGGGTTTAGTCGGACTAGCGTCCACAATGAGCAGTTCTTC
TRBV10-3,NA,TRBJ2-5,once,CAIRGTLSAETQYF,TGTGCCATCAGGGGGACTCTGAGCGCAGAGACCCAGTACTTC
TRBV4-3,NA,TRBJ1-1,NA,CASSPTIRVRTEAFF,TGCGCCAGCAGCCCGACGATTCGGGTCCGAACTGAAGCTTTCTTT
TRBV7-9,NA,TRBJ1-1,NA,CASSRSQNTEAFF,TGTGCCAGCAGCCGGAGCCAGAACACTGAAGCTTTCTTT
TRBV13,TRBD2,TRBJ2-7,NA,CASSLVTSGRASYEQYF,TGTGCCAGCAGCTTAGTCACTAGCGGGAGGGCGTCCTACGAGCAGTACTTC
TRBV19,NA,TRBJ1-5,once,CASSLRPGRQPQHF,TGTGCCAGTAGCCTTCGTCCAGGACGTCAGCCCCAGCATTTT
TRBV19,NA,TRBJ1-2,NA,CASSITRTDHLYGYTF,TGTGCCAGTAGTATAACCCGGACGGACCATCTCTATGGCTACACCTTC
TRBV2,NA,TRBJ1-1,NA,CASNSRRDTEAFF,TGTGCCAGCAATTCACGGCGGGACACTGAAGCTTTCTTT
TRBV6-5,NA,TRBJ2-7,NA,CASRRDIYEQYF,TGTGCCAGCAGGAGGGACATATACGAGCAGTACTTC
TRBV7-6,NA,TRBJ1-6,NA,CASSLGTGSPLHF,TGTGCCAGCAGCTTAGGGACCGGATCACCCCTCCACTTT
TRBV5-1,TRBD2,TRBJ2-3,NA,CASSSGLAGGWGTDTQYF,TGCGCCAGCAGCTCTGGACTAGCGGGAGGTTGGGGCACAGATACGCAGTATTTT
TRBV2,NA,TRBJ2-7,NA,CASSDLSYEQYF,TGTGCCAGCAGCGACCTCTCCTACGAGCAGTACTTC
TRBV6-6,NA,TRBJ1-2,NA,CASRDSSVNYGYTF,TGTGCCAGCAGAGACAGCTCCGTCAACTATGGCTACACCTTC
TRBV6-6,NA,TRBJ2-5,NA,CASGEVEETQYF,TGTGCCAGCGGGGAGGTGGAAGAGACCCAGTACTTC
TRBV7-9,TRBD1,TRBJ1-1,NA,CASSPLTGSTEAFF,TGTGCCAGCAGCCCGTTGACAGGGTCCACTGAAGCTTTCTTT
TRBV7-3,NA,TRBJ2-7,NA,CASSLAGYGYEQYF,TGTGCCAGCAGCTTGGCGGGATATGGCTACGAGCAGTACTTC
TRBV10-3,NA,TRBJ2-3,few,CAISERGRSYTDTQYF,TGTGCCATCAGTGAGAGGGGCAGGAGTTACACAGATACGCAGTATTTT
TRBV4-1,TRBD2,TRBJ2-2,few,CASSQVRRRGDPRGELFF,TGCGCCAGCAGCCAAGTCCGGAGGCGGGGGGACCCCCGGGGGGAGCTGTTTTTT
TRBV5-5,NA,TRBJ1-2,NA,CASSLGHEIYGYTF,TGTGCCAGCAGCTTGGGACATGAGATCTATGGCTACACCTTC
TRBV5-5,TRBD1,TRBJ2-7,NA,CASSLEGTGAYEQYF,TGTGCCAGCAGCTTGGAGGGGACAGGGGCCTACGAGCAGTACTTC
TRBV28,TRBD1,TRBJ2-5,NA,CASRVPTGRDRAETQYF,TGTGCCAGCAGAGTACCCACCGGCCGGGACAGGGCGGAGACCCAGTACTTC